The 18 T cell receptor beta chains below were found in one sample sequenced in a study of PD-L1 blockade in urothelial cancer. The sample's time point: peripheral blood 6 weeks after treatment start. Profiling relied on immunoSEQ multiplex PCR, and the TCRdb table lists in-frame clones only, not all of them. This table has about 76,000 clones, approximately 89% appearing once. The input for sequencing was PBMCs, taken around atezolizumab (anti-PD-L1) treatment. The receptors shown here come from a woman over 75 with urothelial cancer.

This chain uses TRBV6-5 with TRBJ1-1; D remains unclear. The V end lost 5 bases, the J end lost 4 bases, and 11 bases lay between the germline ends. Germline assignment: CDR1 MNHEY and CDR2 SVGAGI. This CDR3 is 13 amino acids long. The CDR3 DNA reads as TGTGCCAGCAGTCAACAGCTACCCACTGAAGCTTTCTTT. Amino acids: CASSQQLPTEAFF.

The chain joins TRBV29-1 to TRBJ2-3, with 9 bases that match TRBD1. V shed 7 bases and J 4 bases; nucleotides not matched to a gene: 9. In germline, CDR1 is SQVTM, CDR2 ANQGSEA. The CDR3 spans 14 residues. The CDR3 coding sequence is TGCAGCGCCATAAGGGGGACAGGGTCAGATACGCAGTATTTT. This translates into CSAIRGTGSDTQYF.

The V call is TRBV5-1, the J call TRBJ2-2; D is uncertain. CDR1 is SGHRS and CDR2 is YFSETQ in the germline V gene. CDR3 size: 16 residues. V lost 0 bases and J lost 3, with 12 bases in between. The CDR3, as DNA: TGCGCCAGCAGCTTGGGGCAGACAACCCACACCGGGGAGCTGTTTTTT. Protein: CASSLGQTTHTGELFF.

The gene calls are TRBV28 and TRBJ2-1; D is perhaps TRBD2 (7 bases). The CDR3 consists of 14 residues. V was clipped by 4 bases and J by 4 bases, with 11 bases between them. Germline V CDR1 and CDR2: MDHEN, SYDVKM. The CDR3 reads CASSWGGGYNEQFF. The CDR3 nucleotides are TGTGCCAGCAGTTGGGGGGGCGGATACAATGAGCAGTTCTTC.

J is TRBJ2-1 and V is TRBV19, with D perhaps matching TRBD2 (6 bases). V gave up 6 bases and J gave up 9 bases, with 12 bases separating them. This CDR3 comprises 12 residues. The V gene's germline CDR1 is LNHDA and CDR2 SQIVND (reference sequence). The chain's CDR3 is CASRGGPGEQFF. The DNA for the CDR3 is TGTGCCAGTAGAGGAGGGCCTGGTGAGCAGTTCTTC.

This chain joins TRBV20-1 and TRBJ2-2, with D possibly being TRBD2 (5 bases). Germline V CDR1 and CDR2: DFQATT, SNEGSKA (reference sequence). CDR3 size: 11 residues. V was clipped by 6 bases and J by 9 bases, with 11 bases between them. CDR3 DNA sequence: TGCAGTGCGGAGGACGGTAGGGAGCTGTTTTTT. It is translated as CSAEDGRELFF.

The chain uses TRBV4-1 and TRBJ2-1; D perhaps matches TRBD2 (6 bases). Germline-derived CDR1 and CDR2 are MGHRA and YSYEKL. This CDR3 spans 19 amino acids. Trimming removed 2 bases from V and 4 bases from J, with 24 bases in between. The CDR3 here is CASSQMQGSVGRGYNEQFF. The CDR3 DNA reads TGCGCCAGCAGCCAAATGCAGGGTAGCGTGGGCCGGGGGTACAATGAGCAGTTCTTC.

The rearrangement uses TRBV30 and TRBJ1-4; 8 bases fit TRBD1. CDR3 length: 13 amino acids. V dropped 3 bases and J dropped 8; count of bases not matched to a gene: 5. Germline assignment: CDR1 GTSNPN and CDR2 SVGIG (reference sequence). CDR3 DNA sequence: TGTGCCTGGAGGGGGCAGGGGGCGGAAAAACTGTTTTTT. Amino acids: CAWRGQGAEKLFF. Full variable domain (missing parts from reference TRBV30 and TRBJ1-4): SQTIHQWPATLVQPVGSPLSLECTVEGTSNPNLYWYRQAAGRGLQLLFYSVGIGQISSEVPQNLSASRPQDRQFILSSKKLLLSDSGFYLCAWRGQGAEKLFFGSGTQLSVL.

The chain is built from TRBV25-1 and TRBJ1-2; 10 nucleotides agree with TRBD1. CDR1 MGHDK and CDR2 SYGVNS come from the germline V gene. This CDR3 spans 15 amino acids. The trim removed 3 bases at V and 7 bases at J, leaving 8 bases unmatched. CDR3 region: CASSDPRTGGFGYTF. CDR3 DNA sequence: TGTGCCAGCAGTGACCCCAGGACAGGGGGATTTGGCTACACCTTC.

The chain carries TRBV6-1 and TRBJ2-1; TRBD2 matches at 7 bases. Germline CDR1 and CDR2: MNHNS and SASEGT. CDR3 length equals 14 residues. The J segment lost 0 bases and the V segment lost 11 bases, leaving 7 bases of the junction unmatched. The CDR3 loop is CASPGGSSYNEQFF. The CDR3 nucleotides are TGTGCCTCTCCCGGCGGGAGCTCCTACAATGAGCAGTTCTTC.

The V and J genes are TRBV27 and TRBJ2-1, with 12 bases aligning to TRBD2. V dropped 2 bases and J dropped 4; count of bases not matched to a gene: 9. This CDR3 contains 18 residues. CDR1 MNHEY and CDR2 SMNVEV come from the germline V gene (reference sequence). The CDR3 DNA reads TGTGCCAGCAGTTTACGGAAGCTAGCGGGAGGGAAGTACAATGAGCAGTTCTTC. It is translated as CASSLRKLAGGKYNEQFF.

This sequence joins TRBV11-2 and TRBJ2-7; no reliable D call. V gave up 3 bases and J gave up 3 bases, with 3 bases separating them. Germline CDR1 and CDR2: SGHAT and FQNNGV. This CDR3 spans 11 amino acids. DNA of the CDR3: TGTGCCAGCAGCTTCCGCTACGAGCAGTACTTC. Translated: CASSFRYEQYF.

As DNA, the CDR3 is TGTGCCAGCAGCGGGACAGGGAGGAATGAGCAGTTCTTC. Translated, it gives CASSGTGRNEQFF. This chain uses TRBV5-6 with TRBJ2-1; 9 bases agree with TRBD1. The trim removed 4 bases at V and 7 bases at J, leaving 3 bases unmatched. The length of the CDR3 is 13 residues. The germline V gene encodes CDR1 SGHDT and CDR2 YYEEEE. Complete variable domain (other parts from reference TRBV5-6 and TRBJ2-1): DAGVTQSPTHLIKTRGQQVTLRCSPKSGHDTVSWYQQALGQGPQFIFQYYEEEERQRGNFPDRFSGHQFPNYSSELNVNALLLGDSALYLCASSGTGRNEQFFGPGTRLTVL.

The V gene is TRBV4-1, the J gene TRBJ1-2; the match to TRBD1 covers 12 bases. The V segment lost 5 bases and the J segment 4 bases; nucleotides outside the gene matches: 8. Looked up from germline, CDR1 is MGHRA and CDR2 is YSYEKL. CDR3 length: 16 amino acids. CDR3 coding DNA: TGCGCCAGCAGCTGGTCTCCGGGACAGGGGGCCTATGGCTACACCTTC. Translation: CASSWSPGQGAYGYTF.

The CDR3 coding sequence is TGTGCCAGCAGCGAGGGCCATAGGAATCAGCCCCAGCATTTT. Its translation: CASSEGHRNQPQHF. The chain employs TRBV5-5 and TRBJ1-5; the D is unclear. The germline V gene encodes CDR1 SGHKS and CDR2 YYEKEE (reference sequence). The CDR3 consists of 14 residues. Trimming stripped 4 bases from V and 4 bases from J, with 12 bases between.

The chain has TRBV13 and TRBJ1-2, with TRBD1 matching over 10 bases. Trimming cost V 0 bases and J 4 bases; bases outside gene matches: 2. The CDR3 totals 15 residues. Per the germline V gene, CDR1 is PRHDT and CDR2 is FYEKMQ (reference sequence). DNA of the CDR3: TGTGCCAGCAGCTTAGGGACAGGGGGCGGCTATGGCTACACCTTC. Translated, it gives CASSLGTGGGYGYTF.

The CDR3 nucleotides are TGTGCCAGCAGCTTAGGCTTTGGGGGCAACACCGGGGAGCTGTTTTTT. Translation gives CASSLGFGGNTGELFF. This chain uses TRBV7-2 with TRBJ2-2; D is perhaps TRBD1 (6 bases). The CDR3 loop spans 16 amino acids. Germline V gives CDR1 SGHTA, CDR2 FQGNSA. V was cut by 1 base and J by 2 bases, with 11 bases left in between.

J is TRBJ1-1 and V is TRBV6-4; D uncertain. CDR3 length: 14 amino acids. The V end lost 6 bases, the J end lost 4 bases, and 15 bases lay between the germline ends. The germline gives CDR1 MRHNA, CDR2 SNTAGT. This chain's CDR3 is CASRASGGATEAFF. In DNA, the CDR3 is TGTGCCAGCAGGGCCTCGGGTGGCGCCACTGAAGCTTTCTTT.